The 27 T cell receptor beta chains listed next were all sequenced from one sample in a study of blood T cell repertoires in COVID-19. The protocol was immunoSEQ multiplex PCR, while the TCRdb copy is restricted to in-frame clones and leaves out a portion. The sample holds under 75,000 clones, approximately 88% seen once. Sequencing used peripheral blood. Receptor source: a man aged 55 to 69 with COVID-19, enrolled during active disease.

This chain links TRBV2 with TRBJ1-6, with D perhaps matching TRBD1 (6 bases). This CDR3 region has 13 residues. Germline V gene sequence: CDR1 SNHLY, CDR2 FYNNEI. V was clipped by 7 bases and J by 13 bases, with 17 bases between them. CDR3 amino acids: CASTGTPEVPLHF. DNA of the CDR3: TGTGCCAGCACCGGGACACCCGAGGTTCCCCTCCACTTT.

The rearrangement joins TRBV2 to TRBJ1-1, with TRBD1 matching 11 bases. This CDR3 contains 17 residues. The V gene end was trimmed by 1 base and the J gene end by 4 bases; junction bases not matched to a gene: 8. The germline V gene has CDR1 SNHLY and CDR2 FYNNEI. CDR3 region: CASSEGFIGTGGTEAFF. DNA of the CDR3: TGTGCCAGCAGTGAAGGATTTATTGGGACAGGGGGCACTGAAGCTTTCTTT.

The rearrangement links TRBV27 to TRBJ1-6; TRBD1 aligns across 8 bases. This CDR3 contains 17 residues. J lost 7 bases, V lost 1 base, and 9 bases had no gene match. Germline lookup yields CDR1 MNHEY and CDR2 SMNVEV (reference sequence). CDR3 coding DNA: TGTGCCAGCAGTTTATACTCAGGGGGCTTGAGGAATTCACCCCTCCACTTT. It encodes CASSLYSGGLRNSPLHF.

V usage is TRBV29-1 and J usage is TRBJ1-1, with 7 bases aligning to TRBD1. This CDR3 is 13 amino acids long. With V trimmed by 6 bases and J by 4 bases, 8 bases remained unmatched. Germline loops: CDR1 SQVTM, CDR2 ANQGSEA. The CDR3: CSVQQGWGTEAFF. The DNA for the CDR3 is TGCAGCGTCCAACAGGGGTGGGGCACTGAAGCTTTCTTT.

The CDR3 sequence is CASSVGTGVETQYF. CDR3 nucleotide sequence: TGCGCCAGCAGTGTCGGCACCGGGGTGGAGACCCAGTACTTC. V usage is TRBV10-1 and J usage is TRBJ2-5, with a weak D call TRBD2 (5 bases). CDR1 is WNHNN and CDR2 is SYGVQD in the germline V gene (reference sequence). With 4 bases removed from V and 5 bases from J, the gap between germline ends came to 14 bases. The CDR3 totals 14 residues.

CDR3 nucleotides: TGCAGTGCTAGTATTGAGGGGGACAATGAGCAGTTCTTC. Translation gives CSASIEGDNEQFF. The chain employs TRBV20-1 and TRBJ2-1; maybe TRBD1 (6 bases). CDR1 is DFQATT and CDR2 is SNEGSKA in the germline V gene (reference sequence). Trimming shortened V by 3 bases and J by 5 bases, and 11 bases separated the two germline ends. CDR3 length equals 13 residues.

The rearrangement uses TRBV10-1 and TRBJ1-1; D might be TRBD1 (5 bases). With 2 bases removed from V and 4 bases from J, the gap between germline ends came to 5 bases. The CDR3 loop spans 12 amino acids. Germline loops: CDR1 WNHNN, CDR2 SYGVQD (reference sequence). The CDR3 protein is CASSEQGTEAFF. CDR3 nucleotides: TGCGCCAGCAGTGAGCAGGGCACTGAAGCTTTCTTT.

The J gene is TRBJ2-3, the V gene TRBV2; D ambiguous. The V end lost 5 bases, the J end lost 6 bases, and 6 bases lay between the germline ends. Germline loops: CDR1 SNHLY, CDR2 FYNNEI. The CDR3 is 11 residues long. CDR3 DNA sequence: TGTGCCAGCAGTTCAGCGGATACGCAGTATTTT. Residues: CASSSADTQYF.

V usage is TRBV5-4 and J usage is TRBJ2-3, with TRBD1 matching 7 bases. The CDR3 extends over 15 amino acids. V lost 4 bases to trimming and J lost 1 base; unmatched junction nucleotides: 6. Germline V lookup: CDR1 SGHNT, CDR2 YYREEE (reference sequence). The CDR3 spells CASSLYQGGTDTQYF. The CDR3 DNA reads as TGTGCCAGCAGCCTCTATCAGGGGGGCACAGATACGCAGTATTTT.

The chain has TRBV7-2 and TRBJ2-5, with 9 bases identical to TRBD2. Germline CDR1 and CDR2: SGHTA and FQGNSA. The CDR3 consists of 17 residues. With 5 bases clipped from V and 4 bases from J, the junction kept 14 bases outside the gene matches. Written as DNA, the CDR3 is TGTGCCAGCAGCCAGGGTGCGGGGGGGCAGATGAGAGAGACCCAGTACTTC. Protein product: CASSQGAGGQMRETQYF. Looking up the rest from reference TRBV7-2 and TRBJ2-5 gives the full variable domain: GAGVSQSPSNKVTEKGKDVELRCDPISGHTALYWYRQSLGQGLEFLIYFQGNSAPDKSGLPSDRFSAERTGGSVSTLTIQRTQQEDSAVYLCASSQGAGGQMRETQYFGPGTRLLVL.

The V gene is TRBV24-1, the J gene TRBJ2-2, with D possibly being TRBD2 (5 bases). Per the germline V gene, CDR1 is KGHDR and CDR2 is SFDVKD. V was clipped by 4 bases and J by 5 bases, with 16 bases between them. The CDR3 totals 16 residues. The DNA for the CDR3 is TGTGCCACCAGTGACGCTGGGAATCCGGGGACCGGGGAGCTGTTTTTT. This gives the protein CATSDAGNPGTGELFF.

CDR3 amino acids: CASAGGLDEKLFF. CDR3 nucleotides: TGTGCCAGCGCTGGAGGGCTAGATGAAAAACTGTTTTTT. V is TRBV3-1 (or the pseudogene TRBV3-2) and J is TRBJ1-4; D unresolved. Germline V gene sequence: CDR1 LGHDT, CDR2 YNNKEL (reference sequence). V shed 8 bases and J shed 6 bases, with 13 bases lying between them. This CDR3 region has 13 residues.

This clone turned up a few times. The chain recombines TRBV30 with TRBJ1-6; unclear D gene. The V gene lost 3 bases and the J gene lost 7 bases, with 19 bases spanning the gap. The CDR3 is made up of 16 amino acids. Germline V gene sequence: CDR1 GTSNPN, CDR2 SVGIG (reference sequence). CDR3 residues: CAWRSIIRYPNSPLHF. As DNA, the CDR3 is TGTGCCTGGAGGAGCATAATTCGGTATCCGAATTCACCCCTCCACTTT. Combining the CDR3 with reference TRBV30 and TRBJ1-6 gives the whole variable domain SQTIHQWPATLVQPVGSPLSLECTVEGTSNPNLYWYRQAAGRGLQLLFYSVGIGQISSEVPQNLSASRPQDRQFILSSKKLLLSDSGFYLCAWRSIIRYPNSPLHFGNGTRLTVT.

The chain employs TRBV4-2 and TRBJ1-1; D is undetermined. The CDR3 is 14 amino acids. V lost 2 bases to trimming and J lost 1 base, with 8 bases between them. Germline CDR1 reads LGHNA; CDR2 reads YNFKEQ. CDR3 coding DNA: TGTGCCAGCAGCCAAAGGCAGGAGAACACTGAAGCTTTCTTT. This translates into CASSQRQENTEAFF.

V and J are TRBV9 and TRBJ2-1, with D tentatively TRBD1 (6 bases). The CDR3 extends over 14 amino acids. Trimming took off 0 bases at V and 4 bases at J, with 8 bases between the two ends. Germline V gives CDR1 SGDLS, CDR2 YYNGEE. In nucleotides, the CDR3 is TGTGCCAGCAGCGTAGAACAGGGATACAATGAGCAGTTCTTC. Its translation is CASSVEQGYNEQFF.

The chain recombines TRBV4-1 with TRBJ2-1, with TRBD2 matching over 7 bases. V trimming: 1 base; J trimming: 8 bases; junction bases outside the gene matches: 8. The CDR3 contains 15 residues. CDR1 and CDR2 (germline): MGHRA, YSYEKL. The CDR3, as DNA: TGCGCCAGCAGCCAAGGGACTAGGAGGTGGTATGAGCAGTTCTTC. Encoded protein: CASSQGTRRWYEQFF.

This clone has a single count. V gene TRBV5-1 combines with J gene TRBJ2-3, with D maybe TRBD2 (6 bases). The germline V gene has CDR1 SGHRS and CDR2 YFSETQ. V gave up 0 bases and J gave up 2 bases, with 13 bases separating them. The CDR3 contains 16 residues. The CDR3 DNA reads TGCGCCAGCAGCTTGGCCAACGGGGGAGCCACAGATACGCAGTATTTT. It encodes CASSLANGGATDTQYF.

The CDR3 loop reads CASSPGGQGLDYEKLFF. CDR3 bases: TGTGCCAGCAGCCCGGGGGGGCAGGGTCTCGATTATGAAAAACTGTTTTTT. The chain has TRBV4-2 and TRBJ1-4, with a possible D match to TRBD1 (6 bases). Trimming removed 4 bases from V and 6 bases from J, with 21 bases in between. The CDR3 consists of 17 residues. Germline CDR1 LGHNA, CDR2 YNFKEQ.

This clone has a single count. The chain recombines TRBV12-3 or TRBV12-4 with TRBJ1-5; D not resolved. V was trimmed by 3 bases and J by 2 bases, leaving 2 bases between them. The CDR3 extends over 12 amino acids. This CDR3 reads CASSFGNQPQHF. CDR3 sequence (DNA): TGTGCCAGCAGTTTCGGCAATCAGCCCCAGCATTTT.

The rearrangement uses TRBV11-2 and TRBJ2-1; possible D gene TRBD2, 6 bases. The V gene lost 4 bases and the J gene lost 4 bases, with 17 bases spanning the gap. The CDR3 runs 16 residues. From germline, CDR1 is SGHAT and CDR2 FQNNGV. CDR3 sequence: CASSSRRAGQYNEQFF. The CDR3 DNA sequence: TGTGCCAGCAGCTCCAGGAGGGCAGGGCAGTACAATGAGCAGTTCTTC. Full variable domain (rest looked up from reference TRBV11-2 and TRBJ2-1): EAGVAQSPRYKIIEKRQSVAFWCNPISGHATLYWYQQILGQGPKLLIQFQNNGVVDDSQLPKDRFSAERLKGVDSTLKIQPAKLEDSAVYLCASSSRRAGQYNEQFFGPGTRLTVL.

In nucleotides, the CDR3 is TGTGCCAGCAGCTTCGACAGGGGGACCCAGTACTTC. Its protein is CASSFDRGTQYF. The chain links TRBV6-5 to TRBJ2-5; 8 nucleotides line up with TRBD1. CDR3 length: 12 amino acids. Per germline, CDR1 MNHEY and CDR2 SVGAGI. The ends lost 6 bases at V and 7 bases at J; junction bases unmatched: 4.

The chain employs TRBV30 and TRBJ2-3; D gene ambiguous. This CDR3 has 14 amino acids. Between the trimmed V and J ends, which lost 8 bases and 1 base, there was a span of 16 bases. CDR1 and CDR2 (germline): GTSNPN, SVGIG (reference sequence). This chain's CDR3 is CARTTTYGTDTQYF. The CDR3 region has the DNA TGTGCCCGGACCACCACCTATGGCACAGATACGCAGTATTTT. Supplemented by reference TRBV30 and TRBJ2-3, the full variable domain reads SQTIHQWPATLVQPVGSPLSLECTVEGTSNPNLYWYRQAAGRGLQLLFYSVGIGQISSEVPQNLSASRPQDRQFILSSKKLLLSDSGFYLCARTTTYGTDTQYFGPGTRLTVL.

This chain uses TRBV5-1 with TRBJ2-1, with D maybe TRBD2 (5 bases). The ends were cut back, 0 bases at V and 8 bases at J, with 12 bases in the middle. There are 14 residues in the CDR3. Germline V lookup: CDR1 SGHRS, CDR2 YFSETQ. CDR3 protein: CASSLGTLPDEQFF. For the CDR3, the DNA is TGCGCCAGCAGCTTGGGGACTCTCCCCGATGAGCAGTTCTTC.

CDR3 loop: CASSPGQATNEKLFF. Written as DNA, the CDR3 is TGCGCCAGCAGTCCCGGACAGGCAACTAATGAAAAACTGTTTTTT. The chain uses TRBV5-1 and TRBJ1-4; 7 bases are a match to TRBD1. V was clipped by 5 bases and J by 0 bases; unmatched bases: 4. The germline CDR1 and CDR2 sequences are SGHRS and YFSETQ. CDR3 length equals 15 residues.

The J gene is TRBJ2-3, the V gene TRBV15; D is ambiguous. The length of the CDR3 is 14 residues. Germline lookup yields CDR1 LNHNV and CDR2 YYDKDF (reference sequence). V was shortened by 0 bases and J by 5 bases, with 9 bases between the two germline ends. This CDR3 reads CATSRDSGLDTQYF. The CDR3 DNA reads TGTGCCACCAGCAGAGATTCGGGTTTAGATACGCAGTATTTT.

The CDR3 DNA sequence: TGTGCCAGCAGCCGACAGGGCTGGGATTCACCCCTCCACTTT. This codes for CASSRQGWDSPLHF. The rearrangement joins TRBV6-5 to TRBJ1-6, with 7 nucleotides matching TRBD1. The germline gives CDR1 MNHEY, CDR2 SVGAGI. The V gene end was trimmed by 6 bases and the J gene end by 8 bases; junction bases not matched to a gene: 7. This CDR3 region has 14 residues.

The chain is built from TRBV5-1 and TRBJ2-1; 11 bases align to TRBD2. The trim removed 4 bases at V and 7 bases at J, leaving 10 bases unmatched. The CDR3 is 16 amino acids. CDR1 SGHRS and CDR2 YFSETQ come from the germline V gene. The CDR3, as DNA: TGCGCCAGCAGCCACAACGTGGGACTAGCGGAGAATGAGCAGTTCTTC. As protein: CASSHNVGLAENEQFF.